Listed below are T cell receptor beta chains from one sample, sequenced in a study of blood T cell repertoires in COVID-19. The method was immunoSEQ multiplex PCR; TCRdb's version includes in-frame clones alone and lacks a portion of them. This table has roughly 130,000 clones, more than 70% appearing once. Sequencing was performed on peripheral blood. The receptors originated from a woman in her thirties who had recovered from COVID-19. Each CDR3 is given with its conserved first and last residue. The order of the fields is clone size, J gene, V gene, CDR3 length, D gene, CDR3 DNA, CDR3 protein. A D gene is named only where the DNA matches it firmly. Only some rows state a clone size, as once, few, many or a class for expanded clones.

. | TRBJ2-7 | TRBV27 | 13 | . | TGTGCCAGCAGTACGACAGGAAGTTACGAGCAGTACTTC | CASSTTGSYEQYF
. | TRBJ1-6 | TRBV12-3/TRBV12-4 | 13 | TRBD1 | TGTGCCAGCAATAGACAGGGGGGCTCACCCCTCCACTTT | CASNRQGGSPLHF
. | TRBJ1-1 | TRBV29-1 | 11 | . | TGCAGCGGGAGGGACGGCACTGAAGCTTTCTTT | CSGRDGTEAFF
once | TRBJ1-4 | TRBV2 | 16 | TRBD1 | TGTGCCAGCAGGGAGGGGACAGGGAGAACTAATGAAAAACTGTTTTTT | CASREGTGRTNEKLFF
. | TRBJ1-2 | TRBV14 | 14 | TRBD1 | TGTGCCAGCAGCCAAGACATGACAGGGAATGGCTACACCTTC | CASSQDMTGNGYTF
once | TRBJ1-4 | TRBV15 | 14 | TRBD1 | TGTGCCACCAGCTCAAGGGACAGGGCTGAAAAACTGTTTTTT | CATSSRDRAEKLFF
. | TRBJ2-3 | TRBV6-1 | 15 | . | TGTGCCAGCAGTGAATGGGGCGGCTCCACAGATACGCAGTATTTT | CASSEWGGSTDTQYF
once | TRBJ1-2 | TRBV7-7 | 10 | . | TGTGCTAGCAGTCCAGATGGCTACACCTTC | CASSPDGYTF
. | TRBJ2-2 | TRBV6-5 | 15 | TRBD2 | TGTGCCAGCAGTTTAGCGGGAGGGTTCACCGGGGAGCTGTTTTTT | CASSLAGGFTGELFF
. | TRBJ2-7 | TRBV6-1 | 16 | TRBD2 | TGTGCCAGCAGTGAACGGCTAGCGGCCCTCTCCTACGAGCAGTACTTC | CASSERLAALSYEQYF
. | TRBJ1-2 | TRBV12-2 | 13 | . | TGTGCAAGTCGCCCCATCAGCGGGGTTGGCTACACCTTC | CASRPISGVGYTF
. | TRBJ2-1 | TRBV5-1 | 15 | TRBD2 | TGCGCCAGCAGCTTGAACAGCGGGGGGGCCTATGAGCAGTTCTTC | CASSLNSGGAYEQFF
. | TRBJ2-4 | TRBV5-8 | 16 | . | TGTGCCAGCAGCCCCAGGGTGGGGATAGCCAAAAACATTCAGTACTTC | CASSPRVGIAKNIQYF
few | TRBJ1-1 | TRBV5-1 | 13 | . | TGCGCCAGCAGCCCCCGGAGGGACACTGAAGCTTTCTTT | CASSPRRDTEAFF
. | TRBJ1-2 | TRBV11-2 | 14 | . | TGTGCCAGCAGCCCCAACAGGGTTACCTATGGCTACACCTTC | CASSPNRVTYGYTF
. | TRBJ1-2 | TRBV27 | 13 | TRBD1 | TGTGCCAGCAGTCCCGACAGGGGAAGAGGCTACACCTTC | CASSPDRGRGYTF
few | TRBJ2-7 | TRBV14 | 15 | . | TGTGCCAGCAGCTCCATACGTTGGTCCGGGGACGAGCAGTACTTC | CASSSIRWSGDEQYF
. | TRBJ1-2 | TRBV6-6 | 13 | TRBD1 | TGTGCCAGCAGTGGGACAGGGGACTATGGCTACACCTTC | CASSGTGDYGYTF
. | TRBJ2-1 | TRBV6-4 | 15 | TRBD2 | TGTGCCAGCAGTGACTCACCCGGGGGGTACAATGAGCAGTTCTTC | CASSDSPGGYNEQFF
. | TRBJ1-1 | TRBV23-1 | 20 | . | TGCGCCAGCAGTCAACAGGATAACCTACGCCTCCCGTGCATGAACACTGAAGCTTTCTTT | CASSQQDNLRLPCMNTEAFF
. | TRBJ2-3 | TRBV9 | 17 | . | TGTGCCAGCAGCGTAGGAGACTACCTCGGGATCGCAGATACGCAGTATTTT | CASSVGDYLGIADTQYF
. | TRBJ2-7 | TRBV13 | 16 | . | TGTGCCAGCAGCCGTAGAGATAACCTTATAGTCCACGAGCAGTACTTC | CASSRRDNLIVHEQYF
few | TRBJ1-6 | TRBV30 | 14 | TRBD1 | TGTGCCTGGAGGGGGACAGGGGAGGGTTCACCCCTCCACTTT | CAWRGTGEGSPLHF
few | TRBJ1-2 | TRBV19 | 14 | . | TGTGCCAGTAGTATAGGAACAGCTTTCTATGGCTACACCTTC | CASSIGTAFYGYTF
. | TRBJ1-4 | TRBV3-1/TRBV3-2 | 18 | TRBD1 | TGTGCCAGCAGCCAAGATATCGTGGAGGAGGGGGCAGGCGAAAAACTGTTTTTT | CASSQDIVEEGAGEKLFF
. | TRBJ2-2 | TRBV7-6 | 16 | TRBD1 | TGTGCCAGCAGGAGGGGACAGGGGAGGGACACCGGGGAGCTGTTTTTT | CASRRGQGRDTGELFF
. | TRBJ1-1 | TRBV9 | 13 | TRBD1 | TGTGCCAGCAGCGCGGGGACAGGCACTGAAGCTTTCTTT | CASSAGTGTEAFF
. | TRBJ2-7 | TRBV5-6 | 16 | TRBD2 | TGTGCCAGCAGCTTGCCTACGACTAGCGGAACTTACGAGCAGTACTTC | CASSLPTTSGTYEQYF
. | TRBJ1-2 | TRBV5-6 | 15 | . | TGTGCCAGCAGCTTGGCGAGGGATCCCTACTATGGCTACACCTTC | CASSLARDPYYGYTF
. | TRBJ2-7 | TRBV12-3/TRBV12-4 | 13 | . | TGTGCCAGCACCGGAACTAGTTCCTACGAGCAGTACTTC | CASTGTSSYEQYF
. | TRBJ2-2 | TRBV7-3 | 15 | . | TGTGCCAGCAGCGCATCGGGGGCGAACACCGGGGAGCTGTTTTTT | CASSASGANTGELFF
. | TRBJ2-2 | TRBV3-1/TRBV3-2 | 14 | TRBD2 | TGTGCCAGCAGCCCTGGTAGCGGGCCCGGGGAGCTGTTTTTT | CASSPGSGPGELFF
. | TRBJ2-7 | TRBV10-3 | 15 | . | TGTGCCATCAGTGACTCGGGGGAGTGGGCTAACGAGCAGTACTTC | CAISDSGEWANEQYF
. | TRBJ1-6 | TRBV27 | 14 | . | TGTGCCAGCAACAAGGACAGTTTCAATTCACCCCTCCACTTT | CASNKDSFNSPLHF
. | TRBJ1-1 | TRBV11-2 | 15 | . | TGTGCCAGCAGCCACAAAGGCAGGGAGGGGACTGAAGCTTTCTTT | CASSHKGREGTEAFF
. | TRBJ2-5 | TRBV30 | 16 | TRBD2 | TGTGCCTGGAGTGAATCCCCCCTAGCGGGGCGGGAGACCCAGTACTTC | CAWSESPLAGRETQYF
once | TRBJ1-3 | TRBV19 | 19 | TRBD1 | TGTGCCAGTAGTATTAACCGAGGACAGGGGAAAGACTCTGGAAACACCATATATTTT | CASSINRGQGKDSGNTIYF
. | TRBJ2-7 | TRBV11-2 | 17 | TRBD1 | TGTGCCAGCAGCTTAGTGGGTTGGCGGACAGGGGACCACGAGCAGTACTTC | CASSLVGWRTGDHEQYF
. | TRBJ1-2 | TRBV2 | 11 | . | TGTGCCAGCAGGGCAGGGTATGGCTACACCTTC | CASRAGYGYTF